This is a list of T cell receptor beta chains from one sample in a study of T cells in Graves' hyperthyroidism and ophthalmopathy. Using its own MiXCR run on the multiplex PCR reads, TCRdb lists one record per CDR3 protein. This table has 600,000 to 700,000 distinct CDR3 sequences, 14% to 15% appearing once. The sequencing sample was made of blood. All receptors come from a woman in her thirties or forties with Graves' ophthalmopathy. The CDR3 runs from the conserved cysteine through the conserved F or W. D genes are given only for firm matches. Part of the rows lack a size; the others show once, few, many or a class for expanded clones.

clone_size	v_call	j_call	d_call	cdr3_aa	cdr3_nt
many	TRBV6-1	TRBJ2-5	TRBD2	CASSSGRARETQYF	TGTGCCAGCAGTAGCGGGAGGGCCAGGGAGACCCAGTACTTC
many	TRBV6-2/TRBV6-3	TRBJ2-5	-	CASSDGWAQYF	TGTGCCAGCAGTGACGGTTGGGCCCAGTACTTC
many	TRBV12-5	TRBJ2-2	-	CASGTYAGELFF	TGTGCTAGTGGAACTTATGCCGGGGAGCTGTTTTTT
many	TRBV12-3/TRBV12-4	TRBJ2-5	-	CASSFSRRETQYF	TGTGCCAGCAGTTTTTCCAGGAGGGAGACCCAGTACTTC
few	TRBV27	TRBJ1-6	-	CASSEVGVSPLHF	TGTGCCAGCAGCGAAGTCGGGGTATCACCCCTCCACTTT
few	TRBV20-1	TRBJ1-2	-	CSADDRSYGYTF	TGCAGTGCTGATGACAGGTCCTATGGCTACACCTTC
many	TRBV6-1	TRBJ2-7	-	CASRKFSSYEQYF	TGTGCCAGCAGGAAATTTAGCTCCTACGAGCAGTACTTC
-	TRBV6-2/TRBV6-3	TRBJ1-2	-	CASSYTGGYTF	TGTGCCAGCAGTTACACAGGGGGCTACACCTTC
-	TRBV10-3	TRBJ2-1	-	CAISESLGRGGANEQFF	TGTGCCATCAGTGAGTCCTTAGGCAGGGGGGGGGCCAATGAGCAGTTCTTC
-	TRBV12-5	TRBJ1-1	TRBD1	CASGTGVNTEAFF	TGTGCTAGTGGTACAGGGGTGAACACTGAAGCTTTCTTT
few	TRBV28	TRBJ2-3	-	CASSLSRGGSTDTQYF	TGTGCCAGCAGTTTGTCGAGGGGGGGAAGCACAGATACGCAGTATTTT
many	TRBV20-1	TRBJ1-5	-	CSARDRTVGNQPQHF	TGCAGTGCTAGAGATCGTACAGTTGGCAATCAGCCCCAACATTTT
many	TRBV29-1	TRBJ1-2	-	CSVDEDRGGYTF	TGCAGCGTTGATGAGGACCGTGGAGGCTACACCTTC
many	TRBV28	TRBJ2-7	-	CASRVSGYEQYF	TGTGCCAGCAGGGTTAGCGGCTACGAGCAGTACTTC
many	TRBV6-5	TRBJ1-3	-	CASRPQGSSGDTIYF	TGTGCCAGCAGGCCTCAGGGGAGCTCTGGAGACACCATATATTTT
-	TRBV11-1	TRBJ2-2	-	CASSLNTGPNTGELFF	TGTGCCAGCAGCTTAAACACAGGACCGAACACCGGGGAGCTGTTTTTT
many	TRBV6-1	TRBJ2-5	-	CASSAGASETQYF	TGTGCCAGCAGTGCAGGGGCGAGTGAGACCCAGTACTTC
-	TRBV6-1	TRBJ2-5	TRBD2	CASSDGREVGETQYF	TGTGCCAGCAGTGACGGGAGGGAGGTGGGAGAGACCCAGTACTTC
-	TRBV7-3	TRBJ2-7	TRBD2	CASSRGLAPTHEQYF	TGTGCCAGCAGCCGCGGACTAGCCCCCACCCACGAGCAGTACTTC
many	TRBV12-3/TRBV12-4	TRBJ1-2	-	CASSSGAFYGYTF	TGTGCCAGCAGTTCCGGGGCATTCTATGGCTACACCTTC
-	TRBV14	TRBJ2-6	-	CASSHWTGRGANVLTF	TGTGCCAGCAGCCATTGGACGGGTAGGGGGGCCAACGTCCTGACTTTC
many	TRBV11-2	TRBJ2-5	TRBD2	CASRSTGTSGGTYQETQYF	TGTGCCAGCAGATCGACCGGGACTAGCGGGGGGACGTACCAAGAGACCCAGTACTTC
many	TRBV19	TRBJ2-2	-	CASSEQGFEGGISGGELFF	TGTGCCAGTAGTGAACAGGGGTTCGAGGGAGGCATTTCGGGCGGGGAGCTGTTTTTT
many	TRBV6-5	TRBJ1-3	-	CASSTSPWYGGNTIYF	TGTGCCAGCAGTACCTCTCCTTGGTACGGAGGAAACACCATATATTTT
-	TRBV10-2	TRBJ2-7	-	CASSFGVGTGSYEQYF	TGCGCCAGCAGCTTCGGGGTGGGGACGGGCTCCTACGAGCAGTACTTC
few	TRBV6-9	TRBJ2-2	TRBD2	CASSYGLAGNPRTLFNGELFF	TGTGCCAGCAGTTATGGACTAGCGGGCAACCCACGAACACTTTTTAACGGGGAGCTGTTTTTT
-	TRBV13	TRBJ1-2	-	CASSEAGTLGYTF	TGTGCCAGCAGCGAAGCCGGGACCCTTGGCTACACCTTC
-	TRBV10-1	TRBJ2-4	TRBD2	CASSGGPTSGRYIQYF	TGCGCCAGCAGTGGGGGGCCGACTAGCGGGAGATACATTCAGTACTTC
many	TRBV27	TRBJ1-2	-	CASSPYHRATDLTF	TGTGCCAGCAGTCCCTACCACCGGGCTACAGACCTCACCTTC
many	TRBV2	TRBJ2-5	TRBD2	CASSHRARVAGGSETQYF	TGTGCCAGCAGTCACAGGGCGCGGGTAGCGGGAGGTTCGGAGACCCAGTACTTC
many	TRBV19	TRBJ2-7	TRBD2	CASRTSGTSSYEQYF	TGTGCCAGTAGGACTAGCGGTACAAGCTCCTACGAGCAGTACTTC
-	TRBV6-1	TRBJ1-1	TRBD1	CASSEAGTGESAFF	TGTGCCAGCAGTGAAGCCGGGACAGGGGAGTCGGCTTTCTTT
few	TRBV25-1	TRBJ1-5	TRBD1	CASSTPGTGVGGSYSNQPQHF	TGTGCCAGCAGTACACCCGGGACAGGGGTAGGGGGATCCTATAGCAATCAGCCCCAGCATTTT
many	TRBV20-1	TRBJ2-7	-	CSARGETAYEQYF	TGCAGTGCTAGAGGTGAGACAGCCTACGAGCAGTACTTC
-	TRBV4-1	TRBJ2-5	-	CASSQDWDFKAQETQYF	TGCGCCAGCAGCCAAGATTGGGACTTCAAGGCTCAAGAGACCCAGTACTTC
many	TRBV29-1	TRBJ2-7	TRBD2	CSVGAASGYEQYF	TGCAGCGTTGGGGCGGCTAGCGGTTACGAGCAGTACTTC
many	TRBV4-2	TRBJ2-7	-	CASSQDDGYEQYF	TGTGCCAGCAGCCAAGACGATGGGTACGAGCAGTACTTC